The 2 T cell receptor beta chains below come from one sample, sequenced in a study of T-cell memory formation after mild COVID-19. TCRdb passed the 5' RACE reads through MiXCR, listing each CDR3 protein once. Among a few hundred thousand distinct CDR3 sequences, about 20% were seen once, and the ten largest hold around 8.4%. The sample consisted of PBMCs or a T cell subset sorted from them (not recorded which). Receptors were obtained from an adult woman who had mild COVID-19 (a few samples of this study predate the infection). Cell type and time point are not known.

This chain joins TRBV2 and TRBJ2-1; 14 nucleotides agree with TRBD2. Germline CDR1 is SNHLY and CDR2 is FYNNEI. J was trimmed by 5 bases and V by 3 bases; bases with no gene match: 21. The CDR3 totals 22 residues. DNA of the CDR3: TGTGCCAGCAGTGATCCCTCCGGACTAGCGGGGGGCACAATGAGGCCAGACAATGAGCAGTTCTTC. Its translation is CASSDPSGLAGGTMRPDNEQFF.

The table lists this clonotype with a few counts. The V gene is TRBV24-1, the J gene TRBJ1-5; tentative D call: TRBD1 (5 bases). The V and J ends lost 5 bases and 6 bases respectively, with 13 bases between them. Per germline, CDR1 KGHDR and CDR2 SFDVKD. The CDR3 sequence is 14 residues long. Written as DNA, the CDR3 is TGTGCCACCAGTGGTCGGGGGTCGGTTCAGCCCCAGCATTTT. Residues: CATSGRGSVQPQHF.